A selection of T cell receptor beta chains follows, all from one sample in a study of shared clonotypes between healthy human individuals. Assay used: immunoSEQ multiplex PCR; TCRdb lists only in-frame clones, some missing. The sample lists about 1 million clones, roughly 80% occurring once. Sequenced: memory CD4+ T cells sorted from blood. The receptors stem from a man aged 18 to 30 in good health. CDR3s include the opening cysteine and the closing phenylalanine or tryptophan. D genes are given only for firm matches. Clone size is stated in some rows and not others, as once, few, many or a class when expanded.

V	J	D	size	CDR3	DNA
TRBV19	TRBJ2-7	TRBD2	.	CASSRSGGASTYEQYF	TGTGCCAGTAGTCGGAGCGGGGGGGCCTCAACCTACGAGCAGTACTTC
TRBV30	TRBJ2-3	.	.	CAWRYSSTDTQYF	TGTGCCTGGAGGTATTCTAGCACAGATACGCAGTATTTT
TRBV7-9	TRBJ1-2	TRBD1	.	CASSSDPGQGGGYTF	TGTGCCAGCAGCAGCGATCCGGGACAGGGGGGTGGCTACACCTTC
TRBV5-1	TRBJ1-2	.	.	CASSLDRIYGYTF	TGCGCCAGCAGCTTGGACCGTATCTATGGCTACACCTTC
TRBV7-2	TRBJ2-5	.	.	CASSLASGGTQYF	TGTGCCAGCAGCTTGGCTAGTGGAGGGACCCAGTACTTC
TRBV27	TRBJ2-7	TRBD1	many	CASSPPGTVVSEQYF	TGTGCCAGCAGCCCCCCCGGGACAGTAGTTTCCGAGCAGTACTTC
TRBV16	TRBJ1-2	.	.	CASSQGNDYGYTF	TGTGCCAGCAGTCAAGGGAACGACTATGGCTACACCTTC
TRBV6-5	TRBJ2-7	TRBD1	.	CASSYRLQGYEQYF	TGTGCCAGCAGTTACCGGCTACAGGGGTACGAGCAGTACTTC
TRBV10-3	TRBJ1-1	.	.	CAISESARESRTEAFF	TGTGCCATCAGTGAATCCGCCAGGGAATCTCGCACTGAAGCTTTCTTT
TRBV9	TRBJ2-3	.	.	CASSVLGTDTQYF	TGTGCCAGCAGCGTACTTGGGACAGATACGCAGTATTTT
TRBV12-5	TRBJ2-7	TRBD1	.	CASGLVAGDRGTYEQYF	TGTGCTAGTGGTTTGGTAGCTGGCGACAGGGGAACATACGAGCAGTACTTC
TRBV6-6	TRBJ1-6	.	.	CASSYRRVVGSPLHF	TGTGCCAGCAGTTACCGTCGGGTAGTCGGGTCACCCCTCCACTTT
TRBV4-1	TRBJ2-1	TRBD2	.	CASAGREGDGEQFF	TGCGCCAGCGCCGGGCGGGAGGGGGACGGTGAGCAGTTCTTC
TRBV10-3	TRBJ1-4	TRBD1	.	CATSTGTDNEKLFF	TGTGCCACCTCCACGGGGACAGATAATGAAAAACTGTTTTTT
TRBV10-3	TRBJ1-1	.	.	CAISGMWKGVNTEAFF	TGTGCCATCAGTGGGATGTGGAAGGGGGTGAACACTGAAGCTTTCTTT
TRBV27	TRBJ2-7	.	.	CASSGRRALTYEQYF	TGTGCCAGCAGCGGTCGACGGGCCCTAACCTACGAGCAGTACTTC
TRBV11-2	TRBJ2-3	.	.	CASSSSSTDTQYF	TGTGCCAGCAGCTCTTCTAGCACAGATACGCAGTATTTT
TRBV20-1	TRBJ1-1	TRBD1	.	CSAPDRAQAFF	TGCAGTGCTCCCGACAGGGCGCAAGCTTTCTTT
TRBV2	TRBJ2-7	TRBD1	.	CASSEEGTGANEQYF	TGTGCCAGCAGTGAAGAGGGGACAGGGGCCAACGAGCAGTACTTC
TRBV30	TRBJ1-2	.	.	CALGWLGPGGYTF	TGTGCCTTGGGGTGGTTGGGCCCGGGAGGCTACACCTTC
TRBV5-1	TRBJ2-6	.	.	CASRRDGASGANVLTF	TGCGCCAGCCGCCGGGACGGAGCTTCTGGGGCCAACGTCCTGACTTTC
TRBV7-9	TRBJ1-1	.	.	CASSLVTDKNTEAFF	TGTGCCAGCAGCTTAGTTACAGACAAGAACACTGAAGCTTTCTTT
TRBV29-1	TRBJ1-1	TRBD1	few	CSVSGGDGYTEAFF	TGCAGCGTTTCAGGGGGCGACGGCTACACTGAAGCTTTCTTT
TRBV28	TRBJ2-7	TRBD2	once	CASTPGGERGEQYF	TGTGCCAGCACCCCCGGGGGGGAAAGAGGCGAGCAGTACTTC
TRBV10-2	TRBJ2-7	.	.	CASARGGTYEQYF	TGCGCCAGCGCGAGAGGCGGGACCTACGAGCAGTACTTC
TRBV5-6	TRBJ1-2	.	.	CASSFEWGVLDYGYTF	TGTGCCAGCAGCTTCGAGTGGGGGGTTCTGGACTATGGCTACACCTTC
TRBV27	TRBJ2-7	.	.	CASSSTADEQYF	TGTGCCAGCAGTTCGACAGCCGACGAGCAGTACTTC
TRBV5-1	TRBJ1-6	TRBD1	.	CASSLDRAAYSPLHF	TGCGCCAGCAGCTTAGACAGGGCTGCTTATTCACCCCTCCACTTT
TRBV6-4	TRBJ2-6	.	.	CASSEGSSGANVLTF	TGTGCCAGCAGTGAAGGAAGCTCTGGGGCCAACGTCCTGACTTTC
TRBV23-1	TRBJ2-1	.	.	CASHSPQGTSYNEQFF	TGCGCCAGCCATTCTCCCCAGGGCACCTCCTACAATGAGCAGTTCTTC
TRBV7-2	TRBJ2-3	TRBD2	.	CASSQGLAGVVGGTDTQYF	TGTGCCAGCAGCCAGGGACTAGCGGGAGTCGTCGGTGGCACAGATACGCAGTATTTT
TRBV30	TRBJ1-3	.	many	CAWSAYTGTGNTIYF	TGTGCCTGGAGTGCCTACACAGGGACCGGAAACACCATATATTTT
TRBV4-1	TRBJ2-2	.	.	CASSQEPATGELFF	TGCGCCAGCAGCCAAGAGCCCGCCACCGGGGAGCTGTTTTTT
TRBV5-4	TRBJ2-3	TRBD2	.	CASSSETSRGRDTQYF	TGTGCCAGCAGCTCGGAGACTAGCCGTGGGAGGGATACGCAGTATTTT
TRBV27	TRBJ2-5	TRBD2	.	CASSLRLAGNQETQYF	TGTGCCAGCAGTTTACGACTAGCGGGGAACCAAGAGACCCAGTACTTC
TRBV30	TRBJ1-2	.	few	CAWISSTDYGYTF	TGTGCCTGGATTTCCTCGACAGATTATGGCTACACCTTC